This T cell receptor (beta chain) was documented in a study of vaccination and CD4 T cells after COVID-19 (dated by TCRdb to 2022 to 2024). Turning to the overall study: Convalescent patients had a positive SARS-CoV-2 result on nasal swab PCR, and of these patients, fewer than ten had mild disease and one had severe disease. In the convalescent cohort there were six males and four females, among whom were two Hispanic individuals, seven Caucasians, two Asians and one multiracial person. Two doses of either the Pfizer-BioNTech BNT162b2 vaccine (n=8) or the Moderna mRNA-1273 vaccine (n=2) were administered to participants. Post-COVID blood samples were collected from convalescent patients a median of approximately 93 days after diagnosis, with a range of roughly 35 to 180 days. Post-vaccine blood samples were collected a median of about 72 days after the second vaccine dose, ranging from about 13 to 250 days. The cultures were stimulated with overlapping spike peptide pools from SARS-CoV-2 and from the common cold coronaviruses HCoV-NL63, HCoV-OC43 and HCoV-229E. In control cultures, a CEFX viral epitope pool was used as positive control, an HIV-1 Nef peptide pool was used as negative control, or no peptide was added. The spike-specific CD4+ TCR repertoire was compared before and after mRNA vaccination in fewer than eleven COVID-19 convalescent patients and a handful of infection-naive healthy vaccine recipients.

Concerning this clonotype: It lacks a known antigen. The record has no base qualities; no much larger clone is one base away.

The library was obtained by PCR. At the Johns Hopkins FTIC core, DNA from the cultured CD4+ T cells underwent TCR sequencing with the Oncomine TCR Beta short-read assay. The QIAamp micro DNA kit was used to extract genomic DNA from the cultured CD4+ T cells. The Oncomine TCR Beta libraries from cultured CD4+ T cells were pooled using unique dual indexes and then sequenced on an Illumina iSeq 100. The original pipeline was this. Non-productive sequences were filtered out, and CDR3s that did not start with C, did not end with F or W, or were shorter than 7 amino acids were discarded. The MANAFEST web application was used to identify antigen-specific clonotypes by comparing peptide-stimulated wells against reference wells and other culture wells. To be called positive, a clone needed an FDR below 0.05, an odds ratio above 5, and a productive frequency above 0.1% in at least two of three replicate wells. A clonotype counted as cross-reactive if it showed significant expansion both in the SARS-CoV-2 spike wells and in at least one common cold coronavirus spike condition. Similarity between CDR3 sequences was evaluated in R version 3.6.1 using Levenshtein distances (stringdist) and unrooted phylogenetic trees (ape). The public reads were reanalyzed by TCRdb: fastp trimming at Q25, MiXCR alignment, in-frame beta chains only. Every distinct CDR3 protein forms one entry, paired with its most common genes and DNA. TCRdb's processing, not the authors' own work, is the source of the V and J calls. This sample gives about 8,900 distinct CDR3 sequences in total; 64% of them show up just once. In total, the top ten clones hold about 29% of the sample.

The sample's treatment or condition label, decoded: roughly 11-day PBMC culture with coronavirus spike peptide pools or control peptides (ViraFEST assay). To expand antigen-specific T cells with peptide pools and then pick out the expanded clonotypes through TCR sequencing, the study relied on the ViraFEST assay. The convalescent patients' positive SARS-CoV-2 PCR tests fell between March and December 2020, which was before the Alpha, Beta and Delta variants emerged in the United States. PBMCs were cultured at approximately 2.1 million per well in IMDM supplemented with approximately 4.7% human AB serum and 8.5 to 10 IU/ml IL-2, with roughly 9.5 ug/ml peptide pools added. On days 3 and 7, half of the culture medium was replaced with fresh IL-2-containing medium. CD4+ T cells were isolated after approximately 10 days of culture through negative selection using the EasySep CD4+ T cell isolation kit. PBMCs were separated from whole blood using Ficoll-Paque Plus gradient centrifugation and then either used fresh or cryopreserved at -140C. In general, triplicate wells were set up for every culture condition.

Its CDR3 holds 15 amino acids, cysteine through phenylalanine. Of the read, only the CDR3 DNA is kept; its 45 bases are in frame from base 1. Sequences SEHNR (CDR1) and FQNEAQ (CDR2) are obtained from the germline V gene (reference sequence). V loses 1 base, J loses 2 bases, and the germline ends lie 10 bases apart. Broad study findings and their caveats: The number of convalescent patients in the study was relatively small, and the study did not examine early timepoints following natural infection. Although the median number of SARS-CoV-2-reactive clonotypes went up from 20 to 25 after infection to some 38 after vaccination, the increase was not significant. In convalescent patients, a median roughly 85% of post-vaccine SARS-CoV-2-reactive clones were detected only after vaccination, suggesting vaccine-specific priming. Of the vaccine-specific clones found in convalescent patients, nearly all (304 of 307) were mono-reactive for SARS-CoV-2 spike instead of being cross-reactive with common cold coronaviruses.

The sequence was obtained from a human donor who had recovered from COVID-19. The rearranged chain carries TRBV7-9 and TRBJ2-3; a weak D assignment points to TRBD1 (5 bases agree). Sequenced: CD4+ T cells from blood, cultured in vitro. The nucleotide sequence is TGTGCCAGCAGCTTAGTCCCCAGGGTCACAGATACGCAGTATTTT. This yields the protein CASSLVPRVTDTQYF.